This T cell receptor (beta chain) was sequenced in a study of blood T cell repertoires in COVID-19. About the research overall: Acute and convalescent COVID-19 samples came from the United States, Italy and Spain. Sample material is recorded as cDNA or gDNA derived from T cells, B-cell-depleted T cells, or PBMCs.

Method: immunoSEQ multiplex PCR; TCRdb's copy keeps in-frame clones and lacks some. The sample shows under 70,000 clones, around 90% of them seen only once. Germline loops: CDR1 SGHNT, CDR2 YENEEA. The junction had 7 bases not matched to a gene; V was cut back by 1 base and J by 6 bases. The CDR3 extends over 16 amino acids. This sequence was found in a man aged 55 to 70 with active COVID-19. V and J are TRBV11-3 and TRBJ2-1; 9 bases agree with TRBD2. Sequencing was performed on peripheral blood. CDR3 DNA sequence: TGTGCCAGCAGCTTAGTGGCGGGAGGGCCCTCCAATGAGCAGTTCTTC. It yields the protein CASSLVAGGPSNEQFF. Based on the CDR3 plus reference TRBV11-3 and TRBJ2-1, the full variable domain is EAGVVQSPRYKIIEKKQPVAFWCNPISGHNTLYWYLQNLGQGPELLIRYENEEAVDDSQLPKDRFSAERLKGVDSTLKIQPAELGDSAVYLCASSLVAGGPSNEQFFGPGTRLTVL.